This is a list of T cell receptor beta chains from one sample in a study of blood T cell repertoires in COVID-19. Assay used: immunoSEQ multiplex PCR; TCRdb lists only in-frame clones, some missing. The profile shows some 80,000 clones, more than 75% of them singletons. Sequencing input: peripheral blood. All receptors come from a human donor in a cohort sampled during active COVID-19. The CDR3 runs from the conserved cysteine through the conserved F or W. D genes are given only for firm matches. Not all rows give a size; the values are once, few, many and, for expanded clones, a class.

v_gene	abundance	d_gene	j_gene	CDR3nt	CDR3aa
TRBV5-1	once	TRBD2	TRBJ2-2	TGCGCCAGCAGCTTGGCGACTAGCCACACCGGGGAGCTGTTTTTT	CASSLATSHTGELFF
TRBV24-1	few	TRBD2	TRBJ2-7	TGTGCCACCAGTGACTCGAGCGGGAGGAATGACATATCCTACGAGCAGTACTTC	CATSDSSGRNDISYEQYF
TRBV29-1	NA	NA	TRBJ2-7	TGCAGCGTTAGACGGCAGGGCTCCTACGAGCAGTACTTC	CSVRRQGSYEQYF
TRBV7-3	once	TRBD2	TRBJ2-7	TGTGCCAGCAGCTTAAGAGTGAGCAGAGCGGGAACACCCTACGAGCAGTACTTC	CASSLRVSRAGTPYEQYF
TRBV15	few	NA	TRBJ1-1	TGTGCCACCAGCAGCGTACAGTTCATGAACACTGAAGCTTTCTTT	CATSSVQFMNTEAFF
TRBV18	once	NA	TRBJ2-7	TGTGCCAGCTCACCATCAATGGCGGGGGCTCTTTACGAGCAGTACTTC	CASSPSMAGALYEQYF
TRBV19	NA	TRBD2	TRBJ2-3	TGTGCCAGTAAATCGGGCGGGGGGAGCACAGATACGCAGTATTTT	CASKSGGGSTDTQYF
TRBV2	NA	NA	TRBJ1-1	TGTGCCAGTAAACTAGGACGGAGAGGGCCGAACACTGAAGCTTTCTTT	CASKLGRRGPNTEAFF
TRBV7-2	NA	NA	TRBJ2-5	TGTGCCAGCAGCTTAACTAGAGAGACCCAGTACTTC	CASSLTRETQYF
TRBV2	NA	TRBD2	TRBJ2-3	TGTGCCAGCACCGCGGGACTAGCGGGAGTTTTCACAGATACGCAGTATTTT	CASTAGLAGVFTDTQYF
TRBV20-1	once	TRBD2	TRBJ2-3	TGCAGTGCTGGTGGGGGGGTAGCAGATACGCAGTATTTT	CSAGGGVADTQYF
TRBV6-4	NA	TRBD2	TRBJ2-1	TGTGCCAGCAGTGGGCTGGGCCTTAGCGGGAGGGCGTCCTACAATGAGCAGTTCTTC	CASSGLGLSGRASYNEQFF
TRBV5-6	few	NA	TRBJ2-4	TGTGCCAGCAGCTTGGCCGCGGGGGCCAAAAACATTCAGTACTTC	CASSLAAGAKNIQYF
TRBV10-2	NA	NA	TRBJ2-5	TGCGCCAGCCGCGGGGGCTCTGAGGGGACCCAGTACTTC	CASRGGSEGTQYF
TRBV27	NA	TRBD1	TRBJ1-2	TGTGCCAGCAGTCCCCAAGGCACAGGGGCTTATGGCTACACCTTC	CASSPQGTGAYGYTF
TRBV2	few	TRBD2	TRBJ2-4	TGTGCCAGCAGTATCCGGCGGGGGGGAAACATTCAGTACTTC	CASSIRRGGNIQYF
TRBV28	once	TRBD1	TRBJ2-7	TGTGCCAGCAGGCGGACAGGGGACTACGAGCAGTACTTC	CASRRTGDYEQYF